These 3 T cell receptor beta chains share one sample of origin, sequenced in a study of neurological immune-mediated disorders. TCRdb independently ran MiXCR on the 5' RACE reads; one entry per CDR3 protein. The table lists some 38,000 distinct CDR3 sequences, 3.8% of them singletons, with 2% to 2.5% in the top ten. The sequencing sample was made of PBMCs. These receptors were taken from a man aged 30 to 45 with multiple sclerosis.

This clonotype was seen ten or more times. The rearrangement uses TRBV24-1 and TRBJ2-2, with 8 positions matching TRBD2. The V gene end was trimmed by 2 bases and the J gene end by 1 base; junction bases not matched to a gene: 5. The CDR3 contains 17 residues. CDR1 is KGHDR and CDR2 is SFDVKD in the germline V gene. DNA for the CDR3: TGTGCCACCAGTGATTACCCGGGACTAGTGAACACCGGGGAGCTGTTTTTT. It is translated as CATSDYPGLVNTGELFF.

This clonotype occurred many times. The chain is built from TRBV5-6 and TRBJ2-7; TRBD1 is a possible D gene (5 bases). CDR3 length: 15 residues. Trimming left V 4 bases short and J 6 bases short, with 20 bases between. CDR1 is SGHDT, CDR2 YYEEEE, per germline. The DNA for the CDR3 is TGTGCCAGCAGCCCCAGGGTGGCAGCCCCCCTCGAGCAGTACTTC. This sequence encodes CASSPRVAAPLEQYF.

This clonotype was recorded at least ten times. V and J are TRBV7-2 and TRBJ2-5, with a tentative D call TRBD1 (6 bases). Germline assignment: CDR1 SGHTA and CDR2 FQGNSA. The CDR3 totals 14 residues. The V end lost 5 bases, the J end lost 3 bases, and 13 bases lay between the germline ends. CDR3 sequence reads: CASSRAGAKETQYF. The CDR3 DNA follows: TGTGCCAGCAGCAGAGCAGGGGCAAAAGAGACCCAGTACTTC.